The present T cell receptor (beta chain) was sequenced within a study of T-cell reconstitution after alpha-beta-depleted transplantation in children. The CDR3 has 20 residues. The J segment lost 0 bases and the V segment lost 0 bases, leaving 9 bases of the junction unmatched. In germline, CDR1 is LGHNA, CDR2 YSLEER. Library preparation (for TCRbeta) was performed with unique molecular identifiers. TCRdb re-analysed the PCR reads in MiXCR, keeping a single row per CDR3 protein. Here the sample spans some 530,000 distinct CDR3 sequences, 9.5% to 15% being singletons. This clonotype was seen repeatedly, ten times or more.

This receptor was taken from a human donor who donated a stem cell graft to a child with combined immunodeficiency. Sequencing was performed on PBMCs from the stem cell graft donor, taken from the stem cell graft. The chain has TRBV4-3 and TRBJ2-3; the match to TRBD2 covers 13 bases. The CDR3 nucleotides read TGCGCCAGCAGCCAAGATTCCCCTGGGACTAGCGGGACTAGCACAGATACGCAGTATTTT. Amino acid sequence: CASSQDSPGTSGTSTDTQYF.